The 28 T cell receptor beta chains listed next were all sequenced from one sample in a study of T cell repertoires in aging, cancer and after chemotherapy. Multiplex touch-down PCR with TRB-A/B primers amplified rearranged V-D-J TRB sequences. TCRdb recomputed calls from the multiplex PCR reads with MiXCR, one row per CDR3 protein. Of about 6,000 distinct CDR3 sequences listed, around a quarter are singletons. TCR beta rearrangements were amplified from peripheral blood genomic DNA. Sequencing used blood. The source of these receptors is a human donor in good health.

The chain links TRBV20-1 to TRBJ2-3; no clear D. V lost 0 bases to trimming and J lost 4 bases, with 14 bases between them. Germline CDR1 and CDR2: DFQATT and SNEGSKA (reference sequence). CDR3 length: 15 amino acids. The CDR3 is CSARDRGRWADTQYF. Here the CDR3 DNA reads TGCAGTGCTAGAGATCGTGGTAGGTGGGCAGATACGCAGTATTTT.

This clonotype is classed as medium-sized. This chain joins TRBV14 and TRBJ1-2; maybe TRBD1 (5 bases). The CDR3 is made up of 13 amino acids. The ends were cut back, 5 bases at V and 3 bases at J, with 10 bases in the middle. From germline, CDR1 is SGHDN and CDR2 FVKESK. CDR3 in amino acids: CASSWTSYYGYTF. The CDR3 coding sequence is TGTGCCAGCAGCTGGACATCCTACTATGGCTACACCTTC.

This clonotype is medium-sized (0.01 to 0.1%) in the sample. This chain connects TRBV7-9 to TRBJ2-7, with 8 bases lining up with TRBD1. The CDR3 has 16 amino acids. The germline V gene encodes CDR1 SEHNR and CDR2 FQNEAQ (reference sequence). Germline trimming cut 5 bases from V and 0 bases from J; bases unmatched to any gene: 9. CDR3 sequence reads: CASSPLDRVNSYEQYF. The CDR3 region has the DNA TGTGCCAGCAGCCCCCTGGACAGGGTGAACTCCTACGAGCAGTACTTC.

The V call is TRBV6-1, the J call TRBJ2-7, with D uncertain. The CDR3 has 12 amino acids. The germline CDR1 and CDR2 sequences are MNHNS and SASEGT. V lost 3 bases, J lost 3 bases, and 6 bases lay in between. The CDR3 nucleotides read TGTGCCAGCAGTGAGTTGGGCTACGAGCAGTACGTC. Its protein is CASSELGYEQYV.

In its sample, this clonotype ranks as medium-sized. The rearrangement joins TRBV6-5 to TRBJ2-1; TRBD2 matches 12 bases. The CDR3 runs to 17 residues. Germline CDR1 reads MNHEY; CDR2 reads SVGAGI. J gave up 0 bases and V 6 bases, and 6 bases lay outside the gene matches. The CDR3 DNA reads as TGTGCCAGCAGGACACTAGCGGGGGGTGGCTCCTACAATGAGCAGTTCTTC. It encodes CASRTLAGGGSYNEQFF.

This clonotype was seen just once. The chain uses TRBV9 and TRBJ2-6; D is unresolved. With 0 bases removed from V and 2 bases from J, the gap between germline ends came to 12 bases. The CDR3 consists of 17 residues. From germline, CDR1 is SGDLS and CDR2 YYNGEE. DNA for the CDR3: TGTGCCAGCAGCGTAGAGCCAGTGAGTGCTGGGGCCAACGTCCTGACTTTC. Its translation: CASSVEPVSAGANVLTF. Full variable domain (remainder filled in from reference TRBV9 and TRBJ2-6): DSGVTQTPKHLITATGQRVTLRCSPRSGDLSVYWYQQSLDQGLQFLIQYYNGEERAKGNILERFSAQQFPDLHSELNLSSLELGDSALYFCASSVEPVSAGANVLTFGAGSRLTVL.

As to this clonotype: A read error may explain this, as a much larger clone is one base away. Likely a read error: the CDR3 ends without its conserved phenylalanine or tryptophan. V and J are TRBV7-9 and TRBJ2-3; tentative D call: TRBD1 (7 bases). The germline V and J ends were trimmed by 5 bases and 6 bases, with 18 bases remaining between them. Looked up from germline, CDR1 is SEHNR and CDR2 is FQNEAQ (reference sequence). This CDR3 is built from 15 residues. CDR3 protein: CASSRPRGADDTQYL. The DNA of the CDR3 is TGTGCCAGCAGCCGCCCCAGGGGGGCAGATGATACGCAGTATTTA.

By frequency in the sample, this clonotype is medium-sized (0.01 to 0.1%). The chain recombines TRBV5-6 with TRBJ2-2, with D possibly being TRBD1 (5 bases). V was trimmed by 0 bases and J by 4 bases, leaving 13 bases between them. This CDR3 has 16 residues. CDR1 is SGHDT and CDR2 is YYEEEE in the germline V gene. CDR3 sequence reads: CASSLDRGPSTGELFF. The CDR3 DNA follows: TGTGCCAGCAGCTTGGATAGGGGTCCGAGCACCGGGGAGCTGTTTTTT. The complete variable domain, with remaining parts taken from reference TRBV5-6 and TRBJ2-2, reads DAGVTQSPTHLIKTRGQQVTLRCSPKSGHDTVSWYQQALGQGPQFIFQYYEEEERQRGNFPDRFSGHQFPNYSSELNVNALLLGDSALYLCASSLDRGPSTGELFFGEGSRLTVL.

The chain employs TRBV20-1 and TRBJ2-3; TRBD2 matches 13 bases. Germline CDR1 and CDR2: DFQATT and SNEGSKA (reference sequence). The ends lost 2 bases at V and 4 bases at J; junction bases unmatched: 6. This CDR3 comprises 16 residues. The CDR3 region is CSARRGLAGRSDTQYF. For the CDR3, the DNA is TGCAGTGCTAGACGGGGACTAGCGGGGCGTTCAGATACGCAGTATTTT.

To note about this clonotype: Given a much more abundant clone one base away, this may be a read error. The chain carries TRBV20-1 and TRBJ2-1, with TRBD2 identical over 11 bases. Germline loops: CDR1 DFQATT, CDR2 SNEGSKA (reference sequence). This CDR3 is 15 amino acids long. Trimming took 2 bases from V and 6 from J; bases not matched to a gene: 6. CDR3 amino acids: CSARHSGGDSNEQFF. The CDR3 bases are TGCAGTGCTAGACATAGCGGGGGGGACAGCAATGAGCAGTTCTTC.

The chain recombines TRBV6-1 with TRBJ2-1; D remains unclear. CDR1 is MNHNS, CDR2 SASEGT, per germline. Trimming left V 11 bases short and J 8 bases short, with 19 bases between. This CDR3 region has 13 residues. The CDR3 sequence is CASSAGLEDEQFF. In DNA form, the CDR3 reads TGTGCCTCCTCGGCAGGTCTAGAAGATGAGCAGTTCTTC.

This chain connects TRBV11-3 to TRBJ2-1; 8 bases align to TRBD2. J gave up 2 bases and V 5 bases, and 5 bases lay outside the gene matches. The CDR3 sequence is 15 residues long. The germline V gene has CDR1 SGHNT and CDR2 YENEEA. The CDR3 loop is CASSRGGAAYNEQFF. DNA of the CDR3: TGTGCCAGCAGCCGGGGGGGGGCGGCCTACAATGAGCAGTTCTTC.

This clonotype is labeled medium-sized (0.01 to 0.1%). V gene TRBV6-5 combines with J gene TRBJ1-4, with D tentatively TRBD1 (5 bases). V was pared by 0 bases and J by 4 bases, with 9 bases between. The CDR3 has 15 residues. CDR1 is MNHEY and CDR2 is SVGAGI in the germline V gene. The CDR3 sequence: CASSYSGGVNEKLFF. CDR3 bases: TGTGCCAGCAGTTACTCTGGGGGAGTTAATGAAAAACTGTTTTTT.

Concerning this clonotype: A much larger clone differs by one base, so this may be a read error. The chain combines TRBV6-1 with TRBJ1-5; D might be TRBD1 (6 bases). Germline V CDR1 and CDR2: MNHNS, SASEGT. The V gene lost 8 bases and the J gene lost 7 bases, with 21 bases spanning the gap. The CDR3 spans 15 residues. CDR3 nucleotides: TGTGCCAGCTGTCCAAACAGGGTTAATAGACAGCCCCAGCATTTT. Protein product: CASCPNRVNRQPQHF.

A word on this clonotype: A read error may be the cause here, since a much bigger clone is one base away. Since no conserved phenylalanine or tryptophan closes the CDR3, a read error is the likely cause. V gene TRBV6-2 or TRBV6-3 combines with J gene TRBJ2-1, with a possible D match to TRBD2 (7 bases). Deletions cut 7 bases from V and 9 bases from J, with 19 bases between. CDR3 size: 14 residues. Germline V gene lookup returns CDR1 MNHEY and CDR2 SVGEGT. The CDR3 loop is CASTEGGGSSEQFI. The CDR3 DNA reads TGTGCCAGCACCGAGGGGGGCGGGAGTAGTGAGCAGTTCATC.

This clonotype appeared once. The CDR3 loop is CARSLTSGSSTDTQYF. Here the CDR3 DNA reads TGTGCCAGAAGCCTGACTAGCGGGTCTAGCACAGATACGCAGTATTTT. The chain is built from TRBV5-5 and TRBJ2-3; 10 bases agree with TRBD2. Germline V CDR1 and CDR2: SGHKS, YYEKEE (reference sequence). The CDR3 has 16 amino acids. V was clipped by 8 bases and J by 0 bases; unmatched bases: 9.

In its sample, this clonotype ranks as medium-sized (0.01 to 0.1%). The chain has TRBV18 and TRBJ1-3, with D tentatively TRBD1 (5 bases). V was pared by 6 bases and J by 2 bases, with 11 bases between. The CDR3 has 14 residues. Per the germline V gene, CDR1 is KGHSH and CDR2 is LQKENI. As DNA, the CDR3 is TGTGCCAGCTCTCTCGACAGACCTGGAAACACCATATATTTT. Amino acid sequence: CASSLDRPGNTIYF. Full variable domain (rest looked up from reference TRBV18 and TRBJ1-3): NAGVMQNPRHLVRRRGQEARLRCSPMKGHSHVYWYRQLPEEGLKFMVYLQKENIIDESGMPKERFSAEFPKEGPSILRIQQVVRGDSAAYFCASSLDRPGNTIYFGEGSWLTVV.

The chain joins TRBV7-6 to TRBJ2-3; a possible D gene is TRBD1 (6 bases). Trimming left V 6 bases short and J 1 base short, with 11 bases between. This CDR3 is built from 14 residues. CDR1 and CDR2 (germline): SGHVS, FNYEAQ. Here the CDR3 reads CASSPGDRTDTQYF. In DNA form, the CDR3 reads TGTGCCAGCAGTCCAGGGGACCGCACAGATACGCAGTATTTT.

By sample fraction, this clonotype is medium-sized. The chain carries TRBV6-1 and TRBJ2-2; D is undetermined. Trimming cost V 4 bases and J 3 bases, with 6 bases left between them. The CDR3 is made up of 13 amino acids. Germline CDR1 and CDR2: MNHNS and SASEGT. CDR3 nucleotide sequence: TGTGCCAGCAGTGTGGGTGACACCGGGGAGCTGTTTTTT. It translates to CASSVGDTGELFF.

Within the sample, this clonotype is medium-sized. J is TRBJ1-6 and V is TRBV19; 9 nucleotides align to TRBD1. The germline V gene encodes CDR1 LNHDA and CDR2 SQIVND (reference sequence). The ends lost 5 bases at V and 8 bases at J; junction bases unmatched: 4. The CDR3 has 14 amino acids. The CDR3 loop is CASSLTGGDSPLHF. In DNA form, the CDR3 reads TGTGCCAGTAGTCTGACAGGGGGGGATTCACCCCTCCACTTT.

This rearrangement joins TRBV10-3 to TRBJ2-1; D call uncertain. CDR3 length: 12 residues. CDR1 is ENHRY and CDR2 is SYGVKD in the germline V gene. V dropped 6 bases and J dropped 7 bases, with 10 bases sitting between them. The CDR3 DNA is TGTGCCATCAGATCTTTGCAGAATGAGCAGTTCTTC. Its translation is CAIRSLQNEQFF.

This clonotype was counted many times. V and J are TRBV5-4 and TRBJ2-3; TRBD2 aligns across 8 bases. The CDR3 sequence is 15 residues long. V shed 0 bases, J shed 4 bases, and the junction held 4 bases outside the gene matches. Germline-derived CDR1 and CDR2 are SGHNT and YYREEE (reference sequence). Written as DNA, the CDR3 is TGTGCCAGCAGCTTGGAGACGGGGGGGCCAGATACGCAGTATTTT. Translating gives CASSLETGGPDTQYF.

In its sample, this clonotype is medium-sized. The chain is built from TRBV20-1 and TRBJ2-1, with TRBD2 identical over 9 bases. V lost 4 bases, J lost 0 bases, and 10 bases stayed unmatched. The CDR3 is 17 amino acids. Per germline, CDR1 DFQATT and CDR2 SNEGSKA (reference sequence). CDR3 in DNA: TGCAGTGCTAAACTAGCGGGCAGATTTAGCTCCTACAATGAGCAGTTCTTC. This codes for CSAKLAGRFSSYNEQFF.

This clonotype rates as medium-sized. The J gene is TRBJ2-5, the V gene TRBV6-5; tentatively, D is TRBD1 or TRBD2 (5 bases each). The CDR3 spans 14 residues. Trimming cost V 2 bases and J 5 bases, with 12 bases left between them. Per the germline V gene, CDR1 is MNHEY and CDR2 is SVGAGI. CDR3 amino acids: CASSYIGTDETQYF. The CDR3 nucleotides are TGTGCCAGCAGTTACATAGGGACGGATGAGACCCAGTACTTC.

This clonotype is categorized as medium-sized (0.01 to 0.1%). This chain connects TRBV19 to TRBJ1-5, with D maybe TRBD1 (5 bases). The CDR3 runs 13 residues. V was cut by 11 bases and J by 3 bases, with 14 bases left in between. The germline CDR1 and CDR2 sequences are LNHDA and SQIVND (reference sequence). The CDR3 coding sequence is TGTGCCGTTTCGGGGACCGTCAATCAGCCCCAGCATTTT. Translating gives CAVSGTVNQPQHF.

This clonotype ranks as medium-sized. The J gene is TRBJ1-3, the V gene TRBV18, with 11 bases matching TRBD1. This CDR3 contains 16 residues. With V trimmed by 3 bases and J by 4 bases, 5 bases remained unmatched. Per the germline V gene, CDR1 is KGHSH and CDR2 is LQKENI. The DNA for the CDR3 is TGTGCCAGCTCACCGCAGGGACAGGGGGAAGGAAACACCATATATTTT. Protein: CASSPQGQGEGNTIYF.

This clonotype counts as medium-sized. The chain combines TRBV6-5 with TRBJ1-1, with TRBD1 matching 7 bases. CDR3 length: 14 amino acids. The germline V gene encodes CDR1 MNHEY and CDR2 SVGAGI. With 6 bases clipped from V and 0 bases from J, the junction kept 4 bases outside the gene matches. DNA for the CDR3: TGTGCCAGCAGCGGGACAGACATGAACACTGAAGCTTTCTTT. Its translation is CASSGTDMNTEAFF.

Relative to its sample, this clonotype is medium-sized. The chain links TRBV7-2 to TRBJ1-2; TRBD1 matches 12 bases. V trimming: 4 bases; J trimming: 7 bases; junction bases outside the gene matches: 7. This CDR3 comprises 15 residues. CDR1 is SGHTA and CDR2 is FQGNSA in the germline V gene. The chain's CDR3 is CASSSPGTGGGGYTF. The DNA for the CDR3 is TGTGCCAGCAGCTCCCCCGGGACAGGGGGCGGTGGCTACACCTTC.